The present T cell receptor beta chain was sequenced within a study of blood T cell repertoires in COVID-19. Study-level information: Both acute and convalescent COVID-19 samples were obtained from the United States, Italy and Spain.

Original processing notes: From reference gene primer amplification, estimates of nucleated cell counts were derived. The repertoire was sequenced with immunoSEQ multiplex PCR; TCRdb's copy has only in-frame clones and lacks some. V and J calls and clone size come straight from that table; D and trimming were deduced from the DNA. Here the sample spans 14,000 to 15,000 clones, around 87% being singletons. The CDR3 is made up of 16 amino acids. V was shortened by 4 bases and J by 4 bases, with 18 bases between the two germline ends. The germline gives CDR1 SGHDT, CDR2 YYEEEE. The sequence derives from a human donor in a cohort sampled during active COVID-19. V and J are TRBV5-6 and TRBJ1-3; no definite D call. Source material: peripheral blood. CDR3 nucleotides: TGTGCCAGCAGCGGGTACACGGAGCCCGCCGGAAACACCATATATTTT. It encodes CASSGYTEPAGNTIYF.